The sequence of this T cell receptor (beta chain) was determined in a study of radiation and T cells in renal cell carcinoma. Across the study: Nephrectomy followed 15 Gy stereotactic body radiation by 4 weeks.

Findings of the study overall: From baseline, blood top tumor clonotypes peaked at 2 weeks post-radiation.

Time point specified: baseline pretreatment blood. Described treatment: 15 Gy SBRT to primary tumor, nephrectomy 4 weeks later. Method: immunoSEQ multiplex PCR; TCRdb's copy keeps in-frame clones and lacks some. The sample shows around 140,000 clones, approximately 90% of them seen only once. CDR1 SGHNT and CDR2 YENEEA come from the germline V gene. The ends were cut back, 5 bases at V and 3 bases at J, with 17 bases in the middle. The CDR3 runs to 15 residues. Comment on this clone: Its antigen is still unknown.

The chain carries TRBV11-3 and TRBJ2-7; a weak D match, TRBD2 (7 bases). The sequence was collected from a woman between 65 and 79 years old with renal cell carcinoma. The sample consisted of blood, taken from a patient whose treatment included radiotherapy and nephrectomy. The CDR3 DNA follows: TGTGCCAGCAGCCGTGGGCGGGGGCGCCACTACGAGCAGTACTTC. This sequence encodes CASSRGRGRHYEQYF.